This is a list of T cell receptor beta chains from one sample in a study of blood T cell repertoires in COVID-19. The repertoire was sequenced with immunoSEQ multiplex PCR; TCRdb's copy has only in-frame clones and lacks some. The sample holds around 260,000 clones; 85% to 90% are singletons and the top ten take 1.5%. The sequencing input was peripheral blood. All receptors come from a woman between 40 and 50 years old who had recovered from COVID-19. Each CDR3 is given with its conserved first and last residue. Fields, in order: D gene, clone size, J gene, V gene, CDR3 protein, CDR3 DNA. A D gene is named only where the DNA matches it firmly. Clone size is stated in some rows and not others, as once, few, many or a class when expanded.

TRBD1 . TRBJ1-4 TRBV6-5 CASSPGQGSRGKLFF TGTGCCAGCAGTCCGGGACAGGGATCGCGGGGAAAACTGTTTTTT
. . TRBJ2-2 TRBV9 CASSPGARGTGELFF TGTGCCAGCAGCCCAGGGGCCCGGGGCACCGGGGAGCTGTTTTTT
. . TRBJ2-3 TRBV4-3 CATRGNGVADTQYF TGCGCCACCCGGGGTAACGGTGTGGCAGATACGCAGTATTTT
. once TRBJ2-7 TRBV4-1 CASSQDPRGTGSYEQYF TGCGCCAGCAGCCAAGACCCAAGGGGTACCGGCTCCTACGAGCAGTACTTC
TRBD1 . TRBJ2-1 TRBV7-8 CASSLRQGVYNEQFF TGTGCCAGCAGCTTAAGGCAGGGGGTCTACAATGAGCAGTTCTTC
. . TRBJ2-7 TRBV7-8 CASSTTGSAYEQYF TGTGCCAGCAGCACAACGGGGTCCGCCTACGAGCAGTACTTC
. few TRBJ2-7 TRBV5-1 CASSLGSSNYEQYF TGCGCCAGCAGCTTGGGTAGCTCCAACTACGAGCAGTACTTC
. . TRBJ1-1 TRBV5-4 CASSLLREENTEAFF TGTGCCAGCAGCTTGTTGAGGGAAGAGAACACTGAAGCTTTCTTT
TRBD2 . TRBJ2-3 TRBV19 CASSGERGGQSGSTDTQYF TGTGCCAGTAGTGGCGAGCGGGGGGGCCAGTCGGGTAGCACAGATACGCAGTATTTT
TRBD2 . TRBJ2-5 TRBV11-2 CASSLQRGGPRPQYF TGTGCCAGCAGCTTACAACGGGGGGGCCCTCGGCCCCAGTACTTC
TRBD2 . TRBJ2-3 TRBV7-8 CASSKMRSGAGTDTQYF TGTGCCAGCAGCAAAATGAGAAGCGGGGCTGGCACAGATACGCAGTATTTT
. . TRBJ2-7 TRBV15 CATSRVRGYEQYF TGTGCCACCAGCAGAGTCCGGGGATACGAGCAGTACTTC
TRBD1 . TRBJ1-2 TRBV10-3 CAISERDRGGYTF TGTGCCATCAGTGAGAGAGACAGGGGGGGCTACACCTTC
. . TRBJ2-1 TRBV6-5 CASSYGRWNEQFF TGTGCCAGCAGTTACGGCAGATGGAATGAGCAGTTCTTC
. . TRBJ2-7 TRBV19 CASSNPRDSYEQYF TGTGCCAGTAGCAACCCCAGGGACTCCTACGAGCAGTACTTC
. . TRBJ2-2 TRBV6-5 CASKPQGGTGELFF TGTGCCAGCAAGCCACAGGGTGGGACCGGGGAGCTGTTTTTT
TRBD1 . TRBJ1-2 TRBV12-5 CASGTRTGDGYTF TGTGCTAGTGGGACGAGGACAGGGGATGGCTACACCTTC
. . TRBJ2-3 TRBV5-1 CASSLGQPTDTQYF TGCGCCAGCAGCTTGGGACAGCCCACAGATACGCAGTATTTT
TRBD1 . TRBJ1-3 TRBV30 CAWSDRGKSGNTIYF TGTGCCTGGAGTGACAGGGGAAAATCTGGAAACACCATATATTTT
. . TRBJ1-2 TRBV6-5 CASRRGGLGGYTF TGTGCCAGCAGGAGGGGGGGGCTGGGTGGCTACACCTTC
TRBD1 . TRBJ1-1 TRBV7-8 CASSLSFRDRAFF TGTGCCAGCAGCTTATCGTTTCGGGACAGAGCTTTCTTT
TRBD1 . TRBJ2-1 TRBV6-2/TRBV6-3 CASSRRGTGFNEQFF TGTGCCAGCAGCCGGCGGGGGACAGGGTTCAATGAGCAGTTCTTC
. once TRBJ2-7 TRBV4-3 CASSQDLGFGEAYEQYF TGCGCCAGCAGCCAAGATCTCGGCTTTGGGGAGGCCTACGAGCAGTACTTC
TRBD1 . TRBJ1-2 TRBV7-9 CASSPGGQENYGYTF TGTGCCAGCAGCCCAGGGGGACAGGAGAACTATGGCTACACCTTC
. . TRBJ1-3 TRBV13 CASSYYGTGSGNTIYF TGTGCCAGCAGCTATTATGGTACTGGCTCTGGAAACACCATATATTTT
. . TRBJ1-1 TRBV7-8 CASSLSGGLLEAFF TGTGCCAGCAGCTTATCCGGAGGGCTACTTGAAGCTTTCTTT
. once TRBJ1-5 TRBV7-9 CATVDGPQGNQPQHF TGTGCCACCGTCGATGGGCCCCAAGGCAATCAGCCCCAGCATTTT
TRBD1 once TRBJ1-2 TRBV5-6 CASSLTGTGHYGYTF TGTGCCAGCAGCTTAACCGGGACAGGGCACTATGGCTACACCTTC
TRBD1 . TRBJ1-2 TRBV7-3 CASSLMARGTANFYGYTF TGTGCCAGCAGCTTAATGGCCCGAGGGACAGCTAATTTCTATGGCTACACCTTC
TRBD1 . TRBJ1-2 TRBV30 CAWKTGGLDNYGYTF TGTGCCTGGAAGACAGGGGGGCTCGACAACTATGGCTACACCTTC
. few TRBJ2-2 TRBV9 CASKSGRNTGELFF TGTGCCAGCAAATCGGGGAGAAACACCGGGGAGCTGTTTTTT
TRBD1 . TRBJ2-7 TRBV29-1 CSVETGGYEQYF TGCAGCGTTGAAACAGGGGGCTACGAGCAGTACTTC
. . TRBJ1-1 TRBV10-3 CAISEGRGSEAFF TGTGCCATCAGTGAGGGCAGGGGCTCTGAAGCTTTCTTT
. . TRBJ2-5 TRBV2 CASSFRQETQYF TGTGCCAGCAGTTTCAGGCAAGAGACCCAGTACTTC
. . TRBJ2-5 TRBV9 CASSVGGGGMETQYF TGTGCCAGCAGCGTAGGGGGAGGGGGAATGGAGACCCAGTACTTC
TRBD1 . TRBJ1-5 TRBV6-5 CASSQDRHQPQHF TGTGCCAGCAGCCAGGACAGGCATCAGCCCCAGCATTTT
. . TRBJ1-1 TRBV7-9 CASSRGYSEAFF TGTGCCAGCAGCCGAGGTTATTCTGAAGCTTTCTTT
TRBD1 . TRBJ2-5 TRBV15 CATSTRTGEETQYF TGTGCCACCAGCACAAGAACAGGGGAAGAGACCCAGTACTTC
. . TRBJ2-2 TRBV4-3 CASSQEQRGGELFF TGCGCCAGCAGCCAAGAGCAACGGGGAGGGGAGCTGTTTTTT
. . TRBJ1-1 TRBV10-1 CASSRQPDTEAFF TGCGCCAGCAGCAGACAGCCTGACACTGAAGCTTTCTTT
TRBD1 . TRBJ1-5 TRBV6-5 CASSYSQGADQPQHF TGTGCCAGCAGTTACTCGCAGGGGGCGGATCAGCCCCAGCATTTT
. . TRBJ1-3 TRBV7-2 CASSSLLGNTIYF TGTGCCAGCAGCTCCCTTTTAGGAAACACCATATATTTT
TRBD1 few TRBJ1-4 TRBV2 CASRRTGGEKLFF TGTGCCAGCAGAAGGACAGGGGGTGAAAAACTGTTTTTT
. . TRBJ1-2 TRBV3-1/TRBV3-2 CASTTVGVSRNGYTF TGTGCCAGCACCACAGTGGGAGTGTCGAGAAATGGCTACACCTTC
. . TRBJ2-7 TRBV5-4 CASSLSLHSSYEQYF TGTGCCAGCAGCTTGAGCTTACACAGCTCCTACGAGCAGTACTTC
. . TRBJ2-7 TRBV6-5 CASSYSSLKYEQYF TGTGCCAGCAGTTACTCGTCCCTAAAATACGAGCAGTACTTC
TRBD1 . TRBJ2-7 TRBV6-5 CASSYGTGEPYEQYF TGTGCCAGCAGTTACGGGACAGGGGAGCCCTACGAGCAGTACTTC
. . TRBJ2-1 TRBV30 CAWIPAGYSYNEQFF TGTGCCTGGATCCCCGCAGGGTACTCCTACAATGAGCAGTTCTTC
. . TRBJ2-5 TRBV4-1 CASSQDTGWETQYF TGCGCCAGCAGCCAAGATACAGGATGGGAGACCCAGTACTTC
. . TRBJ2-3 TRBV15 CATSHGVEGTDTQYF TGTGCCACCAGCCACGGGGTCGAAGGTACAGATACGCAGTATTTT
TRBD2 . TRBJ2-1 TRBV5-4 CASNIWGGNEQFF TGTGCCAGCAACATCTGGGGGGGGAATGAGCAGTTCTTC
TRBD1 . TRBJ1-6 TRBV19 CASTPRGAYNSPLHF TGTGCCAGTACCCCCAGGGGGGCCTATAATTCACCCCTCCACTTT
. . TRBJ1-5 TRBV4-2 CASSQDLPYSNQPQHF TGTGCCAGCAGCCAAGATCTACCCTATAGCAATCAGCCCCAGCATTTT
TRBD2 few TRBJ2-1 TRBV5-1 CASSLGTSGGSLYNEQFF TGCGCCAGCAGCTTGGGGACTAGCGGGGGGTCCTTATACAATGAGCAGTTCTTC
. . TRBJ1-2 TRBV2 CASSEARGGLNYGYTF TGTGCCAGCAGTGAAGCGCGGGGGGGGCTTAACTATGGCTACACCTTC
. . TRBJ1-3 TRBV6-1 CASSATGHDSGNTIYF TGTGCCAGCAGTGCCACGGGTCACGACTCTGGAAACACCATATATTTT
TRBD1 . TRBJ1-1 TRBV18 CASSLNRQGNTEAFF TGTGCCAGCTCACTTAATCGACAGGGGAACACTGAAGCTTTCTTT
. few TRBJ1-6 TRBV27 CASSLSRLSGNSPLHF TGTGCCAGCAGTTTATCTCGCCTCTCCGGTAATTCACCCCTCCACTTT
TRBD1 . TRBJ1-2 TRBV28 CASETGAYGYTF TGTGCCAGCGAGACAGGGGCCTATGGCTACACCTTC